This T cell receptor (beta chain) comes out of a study of cytomegalovirus exposure and HLA in healthy donors. This CDR3 region has 14 residues. Germline V CDR1 and CDR2: SGHRS, YFSETQ. V was pared by 0 bases and J by 2 bases, with 7 bases between. Notes on this clone: The target antigen is unknown.

Broader study findings: In an earlier analysis, productive rearrangement rates for most beta V segments clustered near 87% or 30%. TCR beta V- and J-gene trimming, according to a later analysis, was linked to a missense DCLRE1C variant.

PCR used 60 Vbeta primers and 13 Jbeta primers. Generated by immunoSEQ multiplex PCR, the TCRdb table keeps only in-frame clones and is missing some. The table lists roughly 86,000 clones, around four fifths of them singletons. The sample comprised PBMCs. The clonotype was recovered from a man in his fifties or sixties in good health and CMV-seropositive. The rearrangement links TRBV5-1 to TRBJ2-3; D remains unclear. The CDR3 DNA follows: TGCGCCAGCAGCTTGGGCCGGGTCACAGATACGCAGTATTTT. Amino acid sequence: CASSLGRVTDTQYF.